This T cell receptor (beta chain) was sequenced during a study of monozygotic twins with cystic fibrosis. The method was immunoSEQ multiplex PCR; TCRdb's version includes in-frame clones alone and lacks a portion of them. The top ten hold less than 0.2% of the sample, which has about 39,000 clones, about 93% seen once. The germline V gene has CDR1 LNHDA and CDR2 SQIVND (reference sequence). V was trimmed by 4 bases and J by 7 bases, leaving 8 bases between them. This CDR3 has 12 amino acids. V usage is TRBV19 and J usage is TRBJ1-5; a weak D match, TRBD1 (6 bases). Sequencing was performed on blood. This receptor was obtained from a boy under 10 years old with cystic fibrosis. The CDR3 DNA is TGTGCCAGTAGTACCAGGGGACAGCCCCAGCATTTT. It yields the protein CASSTRGQPQHF.